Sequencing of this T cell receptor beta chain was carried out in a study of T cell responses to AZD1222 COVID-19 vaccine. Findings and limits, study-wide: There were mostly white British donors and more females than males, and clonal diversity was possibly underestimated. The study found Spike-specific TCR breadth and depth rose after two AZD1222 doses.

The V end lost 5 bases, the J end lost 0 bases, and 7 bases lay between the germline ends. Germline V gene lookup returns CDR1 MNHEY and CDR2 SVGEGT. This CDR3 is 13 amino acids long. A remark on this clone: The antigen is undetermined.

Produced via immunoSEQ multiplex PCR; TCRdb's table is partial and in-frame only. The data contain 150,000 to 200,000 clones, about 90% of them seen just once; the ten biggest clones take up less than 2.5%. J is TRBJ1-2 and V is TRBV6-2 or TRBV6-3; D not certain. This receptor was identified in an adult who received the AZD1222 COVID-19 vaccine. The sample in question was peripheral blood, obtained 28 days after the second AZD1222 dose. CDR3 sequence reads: CASSTRPNYGYTF. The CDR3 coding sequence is TGTGCCAGCAGTACAAGACCTAACTATGGCTACACCTTC.